These T cell receptor beta chains were read from a single sample in a study of cytomegalovirus exposure and HLA in healthy donors. Only in-frame clones appear in the TCRdb table, and some are missing; sequencing was by immunoSEQ multiplex PCR. The sample lists about 160,000 clones, roughly nine tenths occurring once. Sequences were obtained from PBMCs. These receptors were obtained from a woman aged 30 to 39 in good health and CMV-seronegative. The CDR3 runs from the conserved cysteine through the conserved F or W. D genes are given only for firm matches. Clone size appears in some rows only: once, few, many, or a class for an expanded clone.

>TRBD1|few|TRBJ1-5|TRBV4-3
CASSPGTGDQPQHF
TGCGCCAGCAGCCCAGGGACAGGGGATCAGCCCCAGCATTTT
>TRBD1|.|TRBJ1-5|TRBV27
CASSFSGGVLQPQHF
TGTGCCAGCAGTTTTTCAGGGGGCGTTCTCCAGCCCCAGCATTTT
>TRBD1|.|TRBJ2-2|TRBV9
CASSAGTETGELFF
TGTGCCAGCAGCGCCGGGACAGAGACCGGGGAGCTGTTTTTT
>TRBD2|once|TRBJ2-7|TRBV19
CASSIYGSGRDYEQYF
TGTGCCAGTAGTATTTATGGTAGCGGGAGGGATTACGAGCAGTACTTC
>.|.|TRBJ1-1|TRBV27
CASSRNANTEAFF
TGTGCCAGCAGTCGGAACGCGAACACTGAAGCTTTCTTT
>.|.|TRBJ1-1|TRBV30
CAWSHTTTGNTEAFF
TGTGCCTGGAGTCACACCACTACAGGGAACACTGAAGCTTTCTTT
>.|.|TRBJ2-3|TRBV4-1
CASSQTDRTDTQYF
TGCGCCAGCAGCCAGACCGACCGCACAGATACGCAGTATTTT
>TRBD2|once|TRBJ2-7|TRBV5-1
CASSLSTSGTISYEQYF
TGCGCCAGCAGCTTGAGTACTAGCGGGACCATCTCCTACGAGCAGTACTTC
>.|.|TRBJ1-6|TRBV7-9
CASSLIGVESPLHF
TGTGCCAGCAGCTTAATAGGGGTTGAGTCACCCCTCCACTTT
>.|.|TRBJ2-4|TRBV27
CASSLGAVSKNIQYF
TGTGCCAGCAGTCTAGGGGCGGTGTCCAAAAACATTCAGTACTTC
>.|once|TRBJ1-1|TRBV4-2
CASSQGYLNTEAFF
TGTGCCAGCAGCCAAGGGTATTTAAACACTGAAGCTTTCTTT
>.|.|TRBJ1-2|TRBV27
CASRDRDIANYGYTF
TGTGCCAGCCGAGATCGGGACATAGCTAACTATGGCTACACCTTC
>TRBD2|.|TRBJ2-6|TRBV9
CASSLQAGVTGANVLTF
TGTGCCAGCAGCCTCCAAGCGGGAGTAACTGGGGCCAACGTCCTGACTTTC
>TRBD1|.|TRBJ2-3|TRBV28
CASEDRGRTDTQYF
TGTGCCAGCGAGGACAGGGGGAGAACAGATACGCAGTATTTT
>.|once|TRBJ1-1|TRBV27
CATQSWGMNTEAFF
TGTGCCACGCAATCATGGGGCATGAACACTGAAGCTTTCTTT
>.|.|TRBJ2-7|TRBV4-2
CASSQVGGQQYF
TGTGCCAGCAGCCAAGTCGGGGGACAGCAGTACTTC
>.|.|TRBJ1-2|TRBV30
CAWSVLLTGRDGYTF
TGTGCCTGGAGTGTACTTCTAACAGGGCGGGATGGCTACACCTTC
>.|.|TRBJ1-5|TRBV6-6
CASSYDPYSNQPQHF
TGTGCCAGCAGTTACGACCCATATAGCAATCAGCCCCAGCATTTT
>.|.|TRBJ1-5|TRBV27
CASSSSPGGSNQPQHF
TGTGCCAGCAGTTCCTCCCCGGGTGGTAGCAATCAGCCCCAGCATTTT
>.|.|TRBJ1-5|TRBV7-8
CASSYYRSNQPQHF
TGTGCCAGCAGCTATTACAGGAGCAATCAGCCCCAGCATTTT
>.|.|TRBJ2-2|TRBV4-1
CASKSGNTGELFF
TGCGCCAGCAAAAGCGGGAACACCGGGGAGCTGTTTTTT
>TRBD1|.|TRBJ1-4|TRBV5-1
CASSATTGKKLFF
TGCGCCAGCAGCGCCACGACAGGGAAAAAACTGTTTTTT
>.|many|TRBJ2-7|TRBV25-1
CASRKEGGLYEQYF
TGTGCCAGCAGAAAGGAGGGGGGCCTCTACGAGCAGTACTTC
>.|.|TRBJ2-3|TRBV6-5
CASRRETLADTQYF
TGTGCCAGCAGAAGGGAGACGCTGGCAGATACGCAGTATTTT
>TRBD1|.|TRBJ2-7|TRBV6-5
CASSYMTGNEQYF
TGTGCCAGCAGTTACATGACAGGGAACGAGCAGTACTTC
>TRBD1|.|TRBJ1-5|TRBV6-5
CASSPLQGVEQPQHF
TGTGCCAGCAGTCCCCTACAGGGGGTCGAGCAGCCCCAGCATTTT
>.|.|TRBJ1-3|TRBV2
CASNSVAGNTIYF
TGTGCCAGCAATTCGGTAGCTGGAAACACCATATATTTT
>TRBD1|.|TRBJ1-5|TRBV27
CASSLSAGQANRQPQHF
TGTGCCAGCAGTTTATCTGCTGGACAGGCAAATAGGCAGCCCCAGCATTTT
>TRBD2|.|TRBJ2-7|TRBV6-5
CASSGLANYEQYF
TGTGCCAGCAGCGGACTAGCTAACTACGAGCAGTACTTC
>.|.|TRBJ2-4|TRBV5-4
CASSLEETKNIQYF
TGTGCCAGCAGCTTGGAGGAGACCAAAAACATTCAGTACTTC
>TRBD1|.|TRBJ2-5|TRBV27
CASSPPAGKTGFETQYF
TGTGCCAGCAGTCCCCCCGCAGGAAAGACAGGGTTCGAGACCCAGTACTTC
>.|.|TRBJ2-7|TRBV27
CASSSLGTHSYEQYF
TGTGCCAGCAGTTCACTCGGGACACACTCCTACGAGCAGTACTTC
>TRBD2|.|TRBJ2-1|TRBV5-1
CASSRLADEQFF
TGCGCCAGCAGCCGACTAGCGGATGAGCAGTTCTTC
>.|.|TRBJ2-3|TRBV19
CASSTSLMGDTQYF
TGTGCCAGTAGTACCTCCCTCATGGGCGATACGCAGTATTTT
>.|.|TRBJ1-6|TRBV5-1
CASSVKDSSNSPLHF
TGCGCCAGCAGCGTGAAGGACAGTAGTAATTCACCCCTCCACTTT
>.|.|TRBJ1-2|TRBV19
CASSLQGSNYGYTF
TGTGCCAGTAGTCTACAGGGTTCTAACTATGGCTACACCTTC
>.|once|TRBJ1-1|TRBV11-3
CASSLGERTEAFF
TGTGCCAGCAGCTTGGGAGAGAGGACTGAAGCTTTCTTT
>.|.|TRBJ1-3|TRBV4-2
CASSQVGTASGNTIYF
TGTGCCAGCAGCCAAGTGGGTACGGCCTCTGGAAACACCATATATTTT
>.|.|TRBJ2-7|TRBV4-2
CASSRTGGDEQYF
TGTGCCAGCAGCCGTACAGGGGGGGACGAGCAGTACTTC
>.|.|TRBJ2-7|TRBV15
CATSRDPSGLSQGEQYF
TGTGCCACCAGCAGAGACCCCTCGGGACTCTCGCAGGGGGAGCAGTACTTC
>TRBD1|.|TRBJ2-2|TRBV6-5
CASSSDRGRVGELFF
TGTGCCAGCAGTTCGGACAGGGGGCGCGTCGGGGAGCTGTTTTTT
>TRBD1|many|TRBJ1-2|TRBV29-1
CSVGTGDYGYTF
TGCAGCGTTGGGACAGGGGACTATGGCTACACCTTC
>TRBD2|once|TRBJ2-3|TRBV18
CASSPQSGDSASQYF
TGTGCCAGCTCACCACAAAGCGGGGATTCCGCTTCGCAGTATTTT
>TRBD1|.|TRBJ1-5|TRBV19
CASSNAGGYSNQPQHF
TGTGCCAGTAGTAATGCAGGGGGATATAGCAATCAGCCCCAGCATTTT
>.|.|TRBJ1-4|TRBV7-2
CASSLGSGTEKLFF
TGTGCCAGCAGCTTAGGGTCAGGGACCGAAAAACTGTTTTTT
>TRBD1|medium-sized|TRBJ1-4|TRBV4-1
CASSQVQGEEKLFF
TGCGCCAGCAGCCAAGTACAGGGGGAGGAAAAACTGTTTTTT
>.|.|TRBJ2-2|TRBV4-1
CASMRGLGTGELFF
TGCGCCAGCATGCGGGGGCTGGGCACCGGGGAGCTGTTTTTT
>.|.|TRBJ1-1|TRBV7-9
CASRGGLLHTEAFF
TGTGCCAGCAGGGGAGGGCTCCTCCACACTGAAGCTTTCTTT
>.|.|TRBJ2-7|TRBV10-3
CATVGTGTYEQYF
TGTGCCACCGTCGGGACGGGGACCTACGAGCAGTACTTC
>.|.|TRBJ1-1|TRBV5-1
CASSLGGTMNTEAFF
TGCGCCAGCAGCCTTGGGGGGACTATGAACACTGAAGCTTTCTTT
>.|.|TRBJ2-6|TRBV10-3
CANSRQAFHVGANVLTF
TGTGCCAACTCCCGACAGGCTTTTCACGTTGGGGCCAACGTCCTGACTTTC
>TRBD2|.|TRBJ2-5|TRBV7-6
CASSPGWVGLAGSYQETQYF
TGTGCCAGCAGCCCAGGTTGGGTGGGACTAGCGGGTTCGTACCAAGAGACCCAGTACTTC
>.|.|TRBJ1-5|TRBV28
CASSLAGDGGQPQHF
TGTGCCAGCAGTTTGGCCGGGGACGGGGGTCAGCCCCAGCATTTT
>TRBD1|.|TRBJ2-7|TRBV5-6
CASSLTGVYEQYF
TGTGCCAGCAGCTTGACAGGGGTTTACGAGCAGTACTTC
>TRBD1|.|TRBJ2-5|TRBV10-3
CAVGTGEQETQYF
TGTGCCGTCGGGACAGGGGAACAAGAGACCCAGTACTTC
>TRBD2|few|TRBJ2-7|TRBV9
CASSPGLAGVREQYF
TGTGCCAGCAGCCCTGGACTAGCGGGAGTACGAGAGCAGTACTTC
>.|.|TRBJ1-2|TRBV11-2
CATQSSGTNYGYTF
TGTGCCACCCAAAGCTCGGGGACTAACTATGGCTACACCTTC
>.|.|TRBJ2-5|TRBV4-2
CASSQTGKETQYF
TGTGCCAGCAGCCAAACAGGAAAAGAGACCCAGTACTTC
>.|once|TRBJ1-1|TRBV30
CAWSEGHGEAFF
TGTGCCTGGAGTGAAGGACATGGTGAAGCTTTCTTT